This entry lists 4 T cell receptor beta chains sequenced from one sample in a study of circulating tumor DNA in untreated peripheral T-cell lymphoma. Clones were read by immunoSEQ multiplex PCR, and TCRdb kept only the in-frame ones, dropping some. The profile shows 8,800 or so clones, about 82% of them singletons. The specimen sequenced was tumor tissue. These receptors originate from a human donor with peripheral T-cell lymphoma.

The chain recombines TRBV12-5 with TRBJ1-1; D ambiguous. Germline CDR1 and CDR2: LGHNT and FRNRAP. CDR3 length equals 11 residues. V gave up 9 bases and J gave up 1 base, with 6 bases separating them. CDR3 amino acids: CASEKNTEAFF. Here the CDR3 DNA reads TGTGCTAGCGAGAAGAACACTGAAGCTTTCTTT.

This sequence joins TRBV19 and TRBJ2-7; the D is unclear. V shed 3 bases and J shed 0 bases, with 12 bases lying between them. The CDR3 covers 15 residues. The V gene's germline CDR1 is LNHDA and CDR2 SQIVND (reference sequence). This chain's CDR3 is CASSMVQFGSYEQYF. The CDR3 DNA is TGTGCCAGTAGTATGGTTCAGTTTGGCTCCTACGAGCAGTACTTC.

The chain is built from TRBV11-3 and TRBJ1-1; D is uncertain. The CDR3 spans 15 residues. In germline, CDR1 is SGHNT, CDR2 YENEEA. Trimming shortened V by 5 bases and J by 7 bases, and 20 bases separated the two germline ends. This CDR3 is CASSRMREGWVEAFF. The CDR3 DNA sequence: TGTGCCAGCAGCCGTATGAGGGAAGGTTGGGTTGAAGCTTTCTTT.

This CDR3 is CASSSTGQSYEQYF. The CDR3 nucleotides are TGTGCCAGCTCATCCACGGGACAGAGCTACGAGCAGTACTTC. The chain carries TRBV18 and TRBJ2-7; 7 bases map to TRBD1. V shed 5 bases, J shed 3 bases, and the junction held 7 bases outside the gene matches. There are 14 residues in the CDR3. Per the germline V gene, CDR1 is KGHSH and CDR2 is LQKENI.